This TCR beta chain appears in the sequencing data of a study of identifying expanded T cells in peripheral blood. Study outcomes and limitations: Over approximately two and four weeks, about 15 and 18 clones changed, versus roughly 1.1 between replicates.

About this clone itself: Its antigen is unknown.

This CDR3 is 11 amino acids long. The ends were cut back, 1 base at V and 7 bases at J, with 4 bases in the middle. CDR1 LGHNA and CDR2 YNFKEQ come from the germline V gene. The method was immunoSEQ multiplex PCR; TCRdb's version includes in-frame clones alone and lacks a portion of them. This sample has nearly 60,000 clones, with more than 70% found just once. Sample: blood. The V call is TRBV4-2, the J call TRBJ2-5; D call uncertain. The source of this sequence is a person between 18 and 69 years old in good health. In nucleotides, the CDR3 is TGTGCCAGCAGCCAAGTCGGGACCCAGTACTTC. Translating gives CASSQVGTQYF.